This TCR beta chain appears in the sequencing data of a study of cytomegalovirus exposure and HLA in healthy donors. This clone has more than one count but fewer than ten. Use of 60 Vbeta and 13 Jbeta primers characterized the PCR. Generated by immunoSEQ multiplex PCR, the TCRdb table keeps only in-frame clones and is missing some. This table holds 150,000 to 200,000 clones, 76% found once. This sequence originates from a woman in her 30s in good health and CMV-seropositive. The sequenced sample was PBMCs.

Here the CDR3 reads CASSQWRGEGGDIQYF. CDR3 bases: TGTGCCAGCAGTCAATGGAGGGGAGAGGGTGGGGACATTCAGTACTTC. The chain carries TRBV6-6 and TRBJ2-4; TRBD2 might be the D (6 bases). Trimming took 5 bases from V and 8 from J, leaving 22 bases between them. This CDR3 contains 16 residues. CDR1 MNHNY and CDR2 SVGAGI come from the germline V gene (reference sequence).